This T cell receptor (beta chain) emerged from a study of T cell responses to AZD1222 COVID-19 vaccine. Generated by immunoSEQ multiplex PCR, the TCRdb table keeps only in-frame clones and is missing some. This table holds 150,000 to 190,000 clones, 88% found once. There are 13 residues in the CDR3. The V gene's germline CDR1 is SGHNT and CDR2 YYREEE (reference sequence). For this clone: The junction shows a germline mismatch at one end, possibly a read error.

Sequencing was performed on peripheral blood, taken after recovery from COVID-19. The V gene is TRBV5-4, the J gene TRBJ1-1; D may be TRBD1 (5 bases). The clonotype was recovered from an adult who had recovered from COVID-19. CDR3 coding DNA: TGTGCCAGCAGTTTGGACACCTACACTGAAGCTTTCTTT. This encodes CASSLDTYTEAFF. The variable domain in full, completed from reference TRBV5-4 and TRBJ1-1, reads ETGVTQSPTHLIKTRGQQVTLRCSSQSGHNTVSWYQQALGQGPQFIFQYYREEENGRGNFPPRFSGLQFPNYSSELNVNALELDDSALYLCASSLDTYTEAFFGQGTRLTVV.